This T cell receptor (beta chain) was sequenced during a study of blood T cell repertoires in COVID-19. With V trimmed by 11 bases and J by 8 bases, 11 bases remained unmatched. Germline CDR1 is LNHDA and CDR2 is SQIVND (reference sequence). This CDR3 spans 14 amino acids. Only in-frame clones appear in the TCRdb table, and some are missing; sequencing was by immunoSEQ multiplex PCR. The sample includes under 200,000 clones, roughly four fifths of them seen just once. The receptor was isolated from a man aged 45 to 65 who had recovered from COVID-19. Sequenced input: PBMCs or T cells enriched from blood (not recorded which). The gene calls are TRBV19 and TRBJ2-1; 11 bases line up with TRBD2. CDR3 protein: CAVSSGGEVDEQFF. The CDR3, as DNA: TGTGCCGTTAGTAGCGGGGGGGAGGTAGATGAGCAGTTCTTC.